Sequencing of this T cell receptor beta chain was carried out in a study of blood T cell repertoires in COVID-19 (dated by TCRdb to 2019 to 2021). Broadly, across the study: Samples covering the acute and convalescent phases of COVID-19 were provided by collaborators in the United States, Italy and Spain. The material from the prospective study consisted of cDNA or gDNA derived from T cells, B-cell-depleted T cells, or PBMCs. The dataset comprised deeply sampled blood TCRbeta repertoires from subjects exposed to, actively infected with, or recovered from COVID-19. The repertoires were released in a freely available public database meant as a resource for research on the immune response to SARS-CoV-2. Samples came from the ongoing ImmuneRACE study (first 160 participants) plus 1,254 subjects from 6 global collaborators. A de-identified subject ID, COVID-19 status, age in years and sex were almost always included in the sample metadata. HLA class I and class II types, where available, came from metadata supplied by the sample provider rather than from assay-based typing. The paper's findings and limits, for the study overall: Clinical and demographic metadata were provided uncurated, with the amount varying by source and participant.

Details on this clone: Its antigen is currently not known. Within one base of it there is no much larger clone, and no base qualities were kept.

Each collaborating institution followed its own protocols to collect whole blood in K2EDTA tubes. For TCRbeta analysis, collaborators shipped samples in one of three forms: frozen whole blood, isolated PBMCs, or DNA extracted from either of those sample types. TCRbeta CDR3 regions were amplified from genomic DNA by means of the immunoSEQ Assay, a bias-controlled multiplex PCR. In the authors' own workflow: Nucleated cell counts per sample were estimated from amplification of reference gene primers within the assay. Sequence reads were collapsed and filtered to measure the absolute abundance of every unique TCRbeta CDR3 rearrangement. For each sample, productive Simpson clonality was calculated as the square root of Simpson's diversity index over productive rearrangements. TCRdb retrieved this table from immuneACCESS and kept in-frame rearrangements only. Not all clones are present; in checked studies, unresolved V genes account for under half, and no reason is known for the remainder. V, J and clone size are those of that table, while D and trimming were read from the DNA. This sample has some 80,000 clones in its table, and 85% to 90% of those were observed once. The ten largest clonotypes hold about 21% of the sample.

The source material was peripheral blood. The TCR originated in a human donor in a cohort sampled during active COVID-19.

At the DNA level, the sequence is TGCAGCATGATCACTCCCAGCGGGAGGGCCATTGAGCAGTTCTTC. Translated, this is CSMITPSGRAIEQFF. The sequence joins TRBV29-1 to TRBJ2-1, and TRBD2 aligns with 10 junction nucleotides. Ends trimmed: V by 8 bases, J by 9 bases; bases unmatched to a gene: 16. Including cysteine and phenylalanine, the CDR3 has 15 amino acids. Of the read, only the CDR3 DNA is kept; its 45 bases are in frame from base 1. CDR1 is given as SQVTM and CDR2 as ANQGSEA, both from the germline V gene.